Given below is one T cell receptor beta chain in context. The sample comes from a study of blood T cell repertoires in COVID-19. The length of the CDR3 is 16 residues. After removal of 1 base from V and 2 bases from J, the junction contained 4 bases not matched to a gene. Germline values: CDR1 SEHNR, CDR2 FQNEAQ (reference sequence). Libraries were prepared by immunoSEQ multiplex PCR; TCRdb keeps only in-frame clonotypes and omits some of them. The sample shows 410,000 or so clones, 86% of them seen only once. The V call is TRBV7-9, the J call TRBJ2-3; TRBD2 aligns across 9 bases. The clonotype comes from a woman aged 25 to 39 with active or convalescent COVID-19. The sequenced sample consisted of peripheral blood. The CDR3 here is CASSLDLAGYTDTQYF. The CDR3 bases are TGTGCCAGCAGCTTAGATCTAGCGGGATACACAGATACGCAGTATTTT.